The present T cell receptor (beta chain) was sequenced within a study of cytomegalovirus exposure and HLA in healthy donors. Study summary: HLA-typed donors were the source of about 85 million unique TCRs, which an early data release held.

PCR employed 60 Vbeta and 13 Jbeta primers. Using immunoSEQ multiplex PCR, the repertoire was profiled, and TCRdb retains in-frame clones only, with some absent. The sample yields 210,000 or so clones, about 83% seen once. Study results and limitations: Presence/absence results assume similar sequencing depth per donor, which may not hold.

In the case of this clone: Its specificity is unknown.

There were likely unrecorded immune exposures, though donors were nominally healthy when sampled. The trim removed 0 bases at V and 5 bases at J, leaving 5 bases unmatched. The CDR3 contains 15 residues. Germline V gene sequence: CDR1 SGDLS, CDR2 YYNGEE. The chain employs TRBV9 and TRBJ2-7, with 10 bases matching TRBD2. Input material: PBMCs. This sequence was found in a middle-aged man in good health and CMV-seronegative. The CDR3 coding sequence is TGTGCCAGCAGCGTAGGGACTAGCGGATACAACGAGCAGTACTTC. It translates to CASSVGTSGYNEQYF.